This T cell receptor beta chain was retrieved from a study of cytomegalovirus exposure and HLA in healthy donors. A roughly 120-subject validation cohort, separate from the approximately 700-subject first cohort, supplied the donors. The data were produced by immunoSEQ multiplex PCR, yet TCRdb's version contains in-frame clones alone and is incomplete. Among approximately 190,000 clones, approximately 84% were seen once, and the ten largest hold 6% to 9%. The CDR3 consists of 14 residues. The germline gives CDR1 MNHNY, CDR2 SVGAGI (reference sequence). Losses at the gene ends were 4 bases for V and 3 bases for J; bases not matched to a gene: 4.

This receptor was taken from a man aged 18 to 30 in good health and CMV-seropositive. The sample comprised PBMCs. The chain links TRBV6-6 to TRBJ2-7; TRBD1 aligns across 9 bases. The CDR3 DNA is TGTGCCAGCAGTTGGGACAGGGTAGGCTACGAGCAGTACTTC. Amino acids: CASSWDRVGYEQYF.